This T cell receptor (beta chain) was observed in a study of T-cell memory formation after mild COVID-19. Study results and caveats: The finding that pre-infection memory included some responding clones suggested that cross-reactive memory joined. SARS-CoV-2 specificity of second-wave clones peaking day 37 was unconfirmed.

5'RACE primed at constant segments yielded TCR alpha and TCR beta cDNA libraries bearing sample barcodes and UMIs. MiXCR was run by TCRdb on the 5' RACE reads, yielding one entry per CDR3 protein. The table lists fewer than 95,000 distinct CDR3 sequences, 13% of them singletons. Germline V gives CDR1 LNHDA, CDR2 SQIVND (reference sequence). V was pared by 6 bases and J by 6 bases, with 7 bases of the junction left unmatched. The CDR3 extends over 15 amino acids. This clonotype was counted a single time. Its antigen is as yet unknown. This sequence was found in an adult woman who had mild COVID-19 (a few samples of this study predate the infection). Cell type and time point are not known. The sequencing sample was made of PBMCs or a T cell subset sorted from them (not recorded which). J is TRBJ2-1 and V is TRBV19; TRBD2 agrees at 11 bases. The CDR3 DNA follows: TGTGCCAGTAGATCGGTAGCGGGAGGGCCCAATGAGCAGTTCTTC. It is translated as CASRSVAGGPNEQFF.